The source of this TCR beta chain is a study of Ad26.COV2.S vaccination and SARS-CoV-2 variants. Notes on the study in general: Responses of spike-specific T cells (both CD8+ and CD4+) reportedly showed substantial breadth after vaccination. Individuals receiving vaccine had higher spike-specific TCR breadth than placebo recipients did.

V dropped 5 bases and J dropped 4 bases, with 9 bases sitting between them. CDR3 length equals 13 residues. The treatment was: over 15 received Ad26.COV2.S at low or high dose, single or two shots; about five received placebo; per-sample allocation not given. Sampling took place 63 days after the first vaccine or placebo injection. Wuhan-strain SARS-CoV-2 spike was expressed by the Ad26 vector that made up the vaccine. This clone was detected a few times. The target antigen is unknown. Some clones are missing from TCRdb's copy, which holds only in-frame ones; the method was immunoSEQ multiplex PCR. Of around 300,000 clones listed, around 89% were seen once; the top ten hold around 6.1%.

The specimen comprised peripheral blood, sampled in a trial of Ad26.COV2.S vaccine versus placebo. The V gene is TRBV12-3 or TRBV12-4, the J gene TRBJ1-3, with D possibly matching TRBD1 (5 bases). The sequence was collected from a person aged 18-60 years who received the Ad26.COV2.S COVID-19 vaccine or a placebo. The CDR3 loop reads CASSVTEGNTIYF. CDR3 in DNA: TGTGCCAGCAGTGTGACAGAAGGAAACACCATATATTTT.